The T cell receptor (beta chain) under discussion was sequenced for a study of T cells in Graves' hyperthyroidism and ophthalmopathy (dated by TCRdb to between 2018 and 2021). About the full investigation: Peripheral blood samples were taken at the time of initial diagnosis, prior to any treatment. In addition, the study compared T-cell repertoires in thyroid tissue and in blood from a handful of Graves' hyperthyroidism patients. After blood sampling, hyperthyroidism patients were treated with methimazole at a starting dose of 30 mg daily, and ophthalmopathy patients were treated with high-dose intravenous methylprednisolone. To identify TCR V-J signatures that set the groups apart, the researchers used a discovery cohort of more than 95 patients, made up of roughly 40 with Graves' ophthalmopathy and 55 to 65 with stable Graves' hyperthyroidism. The 100 or so discovery patients were divided at random into training and test sets in a 7:3 ratio. TCR Vbeta CDR3 sequencing of 130 to 150 peripheral blood samples (around 45 ophthalmopathy, about 75 hyperthyroidism and roughly 17 progressor patients) is reported in the paper. Whether ophthalmopathy could be predicted prospectively was tested in an independent validation cohort made up of approximately 19 hyperthyroidism patients plus 17 patients who later progressed to ophthalmopathy. What the authors observed across the whole study: Ophthalmopathy was separated from stable hyperthyroidism by a 13 V-J signature model, with over 85% sensitivity and just over 81% specificity obtained in cross-validation and 80%/75% obtained in testing. Most expanded thyroid clonotypes (frequency above 0.001) were also detected in blood, suggesting blood repertoires may reflect thyroid immune responses. No statistical method was used to fix the sample size in advance, and group allocation was not hidden from the investigators. In validation, progression to ophthalmopathy was predicted by the model with nearly 71% sensitivity and roughly 76% specificity, a median of approximately 6.5 months before onset.

The TCR beta CDR3 regions were amplified from the RNA transcripts. The TCR CDR3 was subjected to a first round of RT-PCR using the HTBI primer set and the Qiagen OneStep RT-PCR kit. Libraries were constructed in a second round of multiplex PCR, after which size selection and purification were carried out. The libraries were sequenced on an Illumina HiSeq2000 using paired-end 100 bp reads. The authors processed their data as follows. SOAPnuke was used to process the raw data, with reads discarded if the reads contained adapters or uncalled bases, had a mean Phred below 15, or lacked an exact constant-primer or identifier match. High-quality paired reads were merged with COPE v1.2.5, and unique nucleotide sequences were defined as clonotypes. Clonotypes were aligned to IMGT TRBV, TRBD and TRBJ reference segments using MiTCR v1.1. The analysis included only V-J combinations with a frequency above 0.0001, which together covered around 99% of the repertoires. The TCS score was defined as F50 (clonal expansion) divided by E x V (chaos), with BLOSUM62-based TCRdist calculated between CDR3 peptides within each V-J. Welch's t-statistics and random forest reduced fewer than 600 V-J features to under 15, which were used in a naive Bayes classifier (R e1071). TCRdb cleaned the public reads at Q25 with fastp, built clones with MiXCR and kept in-frame beta chains. CDR3 protein duplicates are merged, each entry listing the most common genes and DNA. TCRdb's processing, not the authors' own work, is the source of the V and J calls. The sample data list hundreds of thousands of distinct CDR3 sequences, and over 12% of these were observed just once. Of the sample, roughly 13% is held by the ten largest clones.

Ten or more counts support this clonotype. It lacks a known antigen. Base qualities were left out, and no much larger clone turns up one base away. Ophthalmopathy patients had moderately to severely active disease, Clinical Activity Score of at least 3, NOSPECS grade of at least 4, and duration under 3 months. Exclusion was applied to patients with uncontrolled infections, other autoimmune diseases, pregnancy or lactation. Diagnoses relied on clinical symptoms, serum thyroxine and TRAb, thyroid ultrasound and orbital computed tomography. PBMCs were isolated from about 9.2 ml of fresh peripheral blood by Ficoll-Paque density gradient centrifugation. Total RNA was extracted using Trizol reagent, and RNA quality was assessed on an Agilent 2100 Bioanalyzer. Measured from the cysteine to the phenylalanine, the CDR3 is 16 residues long. The retained sequence is limited to the CDR3, 48 bases, with the frame set at the first base. As encoded in the germline V gene (reference sequence), CDR1 is GTSNPN while CDR2 is SVGIG. Relative to germline, V is 0 bases shorter and J is 7 bases shorter, with 18 bases between their ends.

The chain is encoded by TRBV30 joined to TRBJ1-4; the best D guess is TRBD1, with 5 bases matching. Material for sequencing was blood. The TCR sequence derives from a man younger than 35 with Graves' ophthalmopathy. This receptor carries the CDR3 CAWSVRWGRGIEKLFF. The bases read TGTGCCTGGAGTGTACGGTGGGGAAGGGGTATTGAAAAACTGTTTTTT.